The sequence of this T cell receptor (beta chain) was determined in a study of STAT5B mutations in CD4+ large granular lymphocyte leukemia. General observations from the study: Without HLA matching, higher CD4+ than CD8+ T-LGLL clonality could reflect small sample size.

Repertoires were generated with immunoSEQ multiplex PCR, while TCRdb's copy carries only in-frame clones and drops some. Among fewer than 45,000 clones listed, roughly 81% were seen once. Deletions cut 7 bases from V and 0 bases from J, with 10 bases between. Per germline, CDR1 MNHNS and CDR2 SASEGT. The CDR3 contains 14 residues. Turning to this clone: The antigen is not known.

The gene calls are TRBV6-1 and TRBJ1-5; no clear D gene. The TCR comes from a human donor in good health. What was sequenced was CD4+ T cells from blood buffy coats. In DNA form, the CDR3 reads TGTGCCAGCAACCTGGACTTTAGCAATCAGCCCCAGCATTTT. Translation: CASNLDFSNQPQHF.